The 9 T cell receptor beta chains below were found in one sample sequenced in a study of shared clonotypes between healthy human individuals. Using immunoSEQ multiplex PCR, the repertoire was profiled, and TCRdb retains in-frame clones only, with some absent. The sample carries a few million clones, approximately 92% recorded once. Sequencing was carried out using naive CD4+ T cells sorted from blood. Sample subset: CD45RA+ positively selected. Receptors were obtained from a young man in good health.

The V call is TRBV4-3, the J call TRBJ2-7; D is perhaps TRBD1 (6 bases). The CDR3 has 16 residues. CDR1 and CDR2 (germline): LGHNA, YSLEER. Between the trimmed V and J ends, which lost 0 bases and 1 base, there was a span of 13 bases. Here the CDR3 reads CASSQDRGRGSYEQYF. CDR3 DNA sequence: TGCGCCAGCAGCCAAGACAGGGGCAGGGGTTCCTACGAGCAGTACTTC.

As DNA, the CDR3 is TGCGCCAGCAGCCCTCGGGAGCGGGGGGGCCGGTTTGAGCAGTTCTTC. It translates to CASSPRERGGRFEQFF. The V gene is TRBV4-1, the J gene TRBJ2-1, with TRBD2 matching over 10 bases. The CDR3 sequence is 16 residues long. Germline V CDR1 and CDR2: MGHRA, YSYEKL. V shed 4 bases, J shed 9 bases, and the junction held 12 bases outside the gene matches.

The genes are TRBV5-6 and TRBJ2-7; 13 positions match TRBD2. The CDR3 spans 17 residues. The trim removed 0 bases at V and 0 bases at J, leaving 3 bases unmatched. CDR1 SGHDT and CDR2 YYEEEE come from the germline V gene. The CDR3 DNA is TGTGCCAGCAGCTTGGTACTAGCGGGAGGGCCCTCCTACGAGCAGTACTTC. Translation: CASSLVLAGGPSYEQYF.

J is TRBJ2-2 and V is TRBV18, with unresolved D. CDR3 length equals 14 residues. V gave up 3 bases and J gave up 3 bases, with 8 bases separating them. CDR1 is KGHSH, CDR2 LQKENI, per germline. This CDR3 is CASSPVQDTGELFF. CDR3 nucleotide sequence: TGTGCCAGCTCACCGGTCCAGGACACCGGGGAGCTGTTTTTT. Filled out from reference TRBV18 and TRBJ2-2, the complete variable domain reads NAGVMQNPRHLVRRRGQEARLRCSPMKGHSHVYWYRQLPEEGLKFMVYLQKENIIDESGMPKERFSAEFPKEGPSILRIQQVVRGDSAAYFCASSPVQDTGELFFGEGSRLTVL.

V gene TRBV2 combines with J gene TRBJ1-5; unclear D gene. V was shortened by 1 base and J by 0 bases, with 7 bases between the two germline ends. Germline loops: CDR1 SNHLY, CDR2 FYNNEI. The CDR3 has 15 amino acids. The CDR3, as DNA: TGTGCCAGCAGTGAAGGGTCAGTTAGCAATCAGCCCCAGCATTTT. This translates into CASSEGSVSNQPQHF.

This clone has just one count. The chain recombines TRBV7-2 with TRBJ2-7, with D tentatively TRBD2 (5 bases). CDR1 and CDR2 (germline): SGHTA, FQGNSA. V was cut by 1 base and J by 9 bases, with 7 bases left in between. The length of the CDR3 is 11 residues. The CDR3 loop reads CASSLDEGQYF. For the CDR3, the DNA is TGTGCCAGCAGCTTAGACGAGGGGCAGTACTTC.

Concerning this clone: Other nucleotide sequences from this sample produce the same CDR3. The rearrangement joins TRBV9 to TRBJ2-5; D not resolved. V lost 0 bases and J lost 1, with 7 bases in between. The CDR3 totals 14 residues. Germline CDR1 reads SGDLS; CDR2 reads YYNGEE. CDR3 loop: CASSVELGQETQYF. In DNA, the CDR3 is TGTGCCAGCAGCGTAGAGTTAGGCCAAGAGACCCAGTACTTC.

The chain links TRBV10-3 to TRBJ2-1; 7 bases are shared with TRBD1. Per germline, CDR1 ENHRY and CDR2 SYGVKD. Trimming took 8 bases from V and 7 from J; bases not matched to a gene: 8. The CDR3 extends over 13 amino acids. CDR3 in amino acids: CAISTGIENEQFF. Written as DNA, the CDR3 is TGTGCCATCTCGACAGGGATAGAGAATGAGCAGTTCTTC.

The chain couples TRBV30 to TRBJ1-4; unclear D gene. The CDR3 has 13 residues. The germline V and J ends were trimmed by 5 bases and 8 bases, with 15 bases remaining between them. Germline lookup yields CDR1 GTSNPN and CDR2 SVGIG (reference sequence). The CDR3 region is CAWDATPREKLFF. The CDR3 nucleotides are TGTGCCTGGGACGCGACCCCCCGAGAAAAACTGTTTTTT.